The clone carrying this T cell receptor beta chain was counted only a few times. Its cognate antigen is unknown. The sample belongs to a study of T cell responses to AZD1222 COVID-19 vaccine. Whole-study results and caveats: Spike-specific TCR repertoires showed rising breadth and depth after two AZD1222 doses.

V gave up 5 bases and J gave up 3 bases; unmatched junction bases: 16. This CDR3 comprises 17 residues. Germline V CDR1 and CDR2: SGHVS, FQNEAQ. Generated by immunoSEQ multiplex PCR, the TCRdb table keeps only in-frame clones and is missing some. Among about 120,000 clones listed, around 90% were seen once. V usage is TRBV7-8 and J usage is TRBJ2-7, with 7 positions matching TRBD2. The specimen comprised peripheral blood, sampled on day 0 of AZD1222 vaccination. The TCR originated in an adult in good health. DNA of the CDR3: TGTGCCAGCAGCCTACTCTTTAGTGCGGGAGAGGGCTACGAGCAGTACTTC. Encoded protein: CASSLLFSAGEGYEQYF.